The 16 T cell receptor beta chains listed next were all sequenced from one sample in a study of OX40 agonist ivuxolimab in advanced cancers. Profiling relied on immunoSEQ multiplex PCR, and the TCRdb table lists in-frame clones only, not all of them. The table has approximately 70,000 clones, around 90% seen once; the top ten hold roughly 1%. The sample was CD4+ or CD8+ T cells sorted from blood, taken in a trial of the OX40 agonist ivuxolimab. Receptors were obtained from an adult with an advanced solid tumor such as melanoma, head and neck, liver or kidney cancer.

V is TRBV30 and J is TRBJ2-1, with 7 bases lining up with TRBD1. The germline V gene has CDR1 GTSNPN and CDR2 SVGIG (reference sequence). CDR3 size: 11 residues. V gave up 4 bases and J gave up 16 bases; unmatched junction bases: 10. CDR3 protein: CAWNEGALLFF. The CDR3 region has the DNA TGTGCCTGGAATGAGGGGGCGTTACTATTCTTC.

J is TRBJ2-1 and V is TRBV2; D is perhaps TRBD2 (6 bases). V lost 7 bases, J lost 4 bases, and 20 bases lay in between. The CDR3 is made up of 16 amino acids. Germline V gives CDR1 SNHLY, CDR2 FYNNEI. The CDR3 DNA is TGTGCCAGCAAAGGGTTATTGGGACTCGAATACAATGAGCAGTTCTTC. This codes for CASKGLLGLEYNEQFF.

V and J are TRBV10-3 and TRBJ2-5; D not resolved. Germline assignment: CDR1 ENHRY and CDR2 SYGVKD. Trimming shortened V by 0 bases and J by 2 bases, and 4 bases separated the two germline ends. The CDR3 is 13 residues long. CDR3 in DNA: TGTGCCATCAGTGAGTCGAATCAAGAGACCCAGTACTTC. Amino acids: CAISESNQETQYF.

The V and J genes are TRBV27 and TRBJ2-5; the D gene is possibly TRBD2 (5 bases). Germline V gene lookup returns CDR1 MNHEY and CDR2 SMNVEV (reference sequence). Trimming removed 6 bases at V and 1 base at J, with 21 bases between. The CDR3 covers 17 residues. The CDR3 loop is CASSLTGLGSGQETQYF. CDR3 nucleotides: TGTGCCAGCAGCCTTACGGGGTTGGGCAGCGGCCAAGAGACCCAGTACTTC.

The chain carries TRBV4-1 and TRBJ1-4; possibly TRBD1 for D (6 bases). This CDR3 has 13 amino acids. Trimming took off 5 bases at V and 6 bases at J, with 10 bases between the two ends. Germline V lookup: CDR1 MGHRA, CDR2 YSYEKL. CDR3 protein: CASSAGAHEKLFF. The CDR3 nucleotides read TGCGCCAGCAGCGCGGGGGCGCATGAAAAACTGTTTTTT.

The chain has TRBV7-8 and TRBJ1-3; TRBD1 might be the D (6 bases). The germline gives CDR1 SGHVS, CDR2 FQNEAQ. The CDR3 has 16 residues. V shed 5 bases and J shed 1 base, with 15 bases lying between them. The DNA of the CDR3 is TGTGCCAGCAGCGTGCTCGCGGGGACATCTGGAAACACCATATATTTT. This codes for CASSVLAGTSGNTIYF.

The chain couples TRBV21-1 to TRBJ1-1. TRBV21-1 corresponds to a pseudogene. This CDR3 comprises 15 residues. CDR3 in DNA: TGTGCCAGCAGCAGGAAAGGGCAGAAGAACACTGAAGCTTTCTTT. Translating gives CASSRKGQKNTEAFF.

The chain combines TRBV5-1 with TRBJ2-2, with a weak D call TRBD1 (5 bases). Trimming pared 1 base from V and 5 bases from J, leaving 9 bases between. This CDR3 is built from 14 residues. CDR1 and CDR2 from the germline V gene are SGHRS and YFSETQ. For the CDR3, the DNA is TGCGCCAGCAGCTTGATTAGGGGAACCGGGGAGCTGTTTTTT. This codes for CASSLIRGTGELFF.

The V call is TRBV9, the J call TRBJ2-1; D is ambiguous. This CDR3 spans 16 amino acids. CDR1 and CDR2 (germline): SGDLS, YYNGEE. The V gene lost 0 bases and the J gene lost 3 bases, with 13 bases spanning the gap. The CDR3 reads CASSVATSPRYNEQFF. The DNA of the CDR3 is TGTGCCAGCAGCGTAGCTACCTCTCCCCGCTACAATGAGCAGTTCTTC.

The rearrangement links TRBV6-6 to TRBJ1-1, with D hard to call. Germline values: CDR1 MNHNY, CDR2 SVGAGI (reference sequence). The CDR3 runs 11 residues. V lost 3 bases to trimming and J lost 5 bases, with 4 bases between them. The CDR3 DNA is TGTGCCAGCAGTTATGGGACTGAAGCTTTCTTT. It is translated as CASSYGTEAFF.

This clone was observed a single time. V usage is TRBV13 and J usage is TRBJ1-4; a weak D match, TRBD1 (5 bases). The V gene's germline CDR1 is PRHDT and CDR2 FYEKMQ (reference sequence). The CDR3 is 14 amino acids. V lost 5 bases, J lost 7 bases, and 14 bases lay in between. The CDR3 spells CASSTRQPTEKLFF. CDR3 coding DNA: TGTGCCAGCAGCACCCGACAGCCCACTGAAAAACTGTTTTTT.

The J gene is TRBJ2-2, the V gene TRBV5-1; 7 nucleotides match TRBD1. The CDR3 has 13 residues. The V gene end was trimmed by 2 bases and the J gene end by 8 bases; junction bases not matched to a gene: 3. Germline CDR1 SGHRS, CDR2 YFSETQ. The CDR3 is CASSFRQGGELFF. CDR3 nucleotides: TGCGCCAGCAGCTTTAGACAGGGAGGGGAGCTGTTTTTT.

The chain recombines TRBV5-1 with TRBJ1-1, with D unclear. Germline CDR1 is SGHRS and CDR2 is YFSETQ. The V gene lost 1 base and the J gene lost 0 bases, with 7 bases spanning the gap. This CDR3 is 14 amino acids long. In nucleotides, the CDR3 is TGCGCCAGCAGCTTGCAGAGGTTGAACACTGAAGCTTTCTTT. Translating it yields CASSLQRLNTEAFF.

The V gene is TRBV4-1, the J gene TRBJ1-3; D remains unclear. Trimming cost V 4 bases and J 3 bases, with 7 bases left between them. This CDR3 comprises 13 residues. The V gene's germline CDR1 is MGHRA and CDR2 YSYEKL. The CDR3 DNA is TGCGCCAGCAGCCCCCTGGGTGGAAACACCATATATTTT. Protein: CASSPLGGNTIYF.

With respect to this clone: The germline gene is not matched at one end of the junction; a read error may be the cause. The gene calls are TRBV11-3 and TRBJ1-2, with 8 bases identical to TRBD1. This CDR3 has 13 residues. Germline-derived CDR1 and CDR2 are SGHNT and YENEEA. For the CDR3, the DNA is TGTGCCAGCAGCCTAGACAGGGGCTATGGCTACACCTTC. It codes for CASSLDRGYGYTF.

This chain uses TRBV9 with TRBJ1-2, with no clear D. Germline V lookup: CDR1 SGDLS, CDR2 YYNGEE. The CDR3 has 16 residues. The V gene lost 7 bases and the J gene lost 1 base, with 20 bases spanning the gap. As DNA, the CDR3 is TGTGCCAGCTCCCCAGGCGAACTTCTACTTAACTATGGCTACACCTTC. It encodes CASSPGELLLNYGYTF.